This TCR beta chain was captured by sequencing in a study of blood T cell repertoires in COVID-19 (dated by TCRdb to about 2020). Context from the whole study: Samples from collaborators originated in the United States, Italy and Spain and spanned both the acute and convalescent phases of COVID-19. Deeply sampled blood TCRbeta repertoires from subjects exposed to, actively infected with, or recovered from COVID-19 were included in the dataset. The repertoires were made available in a free public database intended to serve as a resource for research on the immune response to SARS-CoV-2. Sample metadata almost always included a de-identified subject ID, COVID-19 status, age in years and sex. The prospective study material was composed of cDNA or gDNA derived from T cells, B-cell-depleted T cells, or PBMCs. The samples were drawn from the first 160 participants of the ongoing ImmuneRACE study and from 1,254 subjects provided by 6 global collaborators. Where HLA class I and class II types were available, the types were taken from metadata supplied by the sample provider, not from assay-based typing. Results and caveats for the whole study, not just this receptor: The quantity of clinical and demographic metadata differed by source and by participant and was supplied without curation.

From the germline V gene, CDR1 is MNHEY and CDR2 is SVGAGI. The cysteine opens and the phenylalanine closes a CDR3 of 14 amino acids. The read is trimmed to its CDR3 DNA, 42 bases read in frame from base 1. V and J are trimmed by 7 bases and 1 base, and the gene matches miss 6 bases of the junction. TCRbeta CDR3 regions were amplified from genomic DNA by means of the immunoSEQ Assay, a bias-controlled multiplex PCR. As for the authors' bioinformatics: The number of nucleated cells in each sample was estimated by amplification of reference gene primers within the assay. Sequence reads were collapsed and filtered to measure the absolute abundance of every unique TCRbeta CDR3 rearrangement. For each sample, productive Simpson clonality was calculated as the square root of Simpson's diversity index across productive rearrangements. TCRdb obtained this table from immuneACCESS and retained in-frame rearrangements with V and J assigned. These tables miss some clones; where compared with another copy, unresolved V genes account for less than half of the shortfall, and the remainder is unexplained. V, J and clone size are those of that table, while D and trimming were read from the DNA. The sample table lists around 290,000 clones, about 88% of them with a count of one. The ten largest account for over 10% of the sample.

One collaborating source in Seattle enrolled patients while the patients were actively infected and followed the patients over time throughout the course of disease. The collaborating institutions used their own protocols to collect whole blood in K2EDTA tubes. For TCRbeta analysis, collaborators shipped samples in one of three forms: frozen whole blood, isolated PBMCs, or DNA extracted from either of those sample types. Comment on this clone: Its antigen is not yet known. No base quality values were provided; no much bigger clone lies one nucleotide off.

The source material was peripheral blood. The rearranged segments are TRBV6-5 and TRBJ1-1, and TRBD1 aligns with 7 junction nucleotides. This TCR came from a woman between 70 and 85 years old with COVID-19, enrolled during active disease. The bases read TGTGCCAGCACCAGGGACAGCGAGAACACTGAAGCTTTCTTT. Its coded protein is CASTRDSENTEAFF.